The source of this TCR beta chain is a study of spatial heterogeneity in lung cancer. Study results and caveats: Blood showed ubiquitous tumor TCRs more often at resection than at routine follow-up.

Carried by each TCR cDNA molecule was a unique molecular identifier. TCRdb recomputed calls from the 5' RACE reads with MiXCR, one row per CDR3 protein. Altogether 100,000 to 120,000 distinct CDR3 sequences are present, 10% to 14% being singletons, with the ten largest covering 24%. This clonotype was observed a few times. What it recognizes is unknown. Time point here: blood at routine non-recurrence follow-up after resection. Tumor, nontumor lung or frozen PBMC supplied whole RNA that was sequenced unsorted. The sequencing here drew on PBMCs, taken at follow-up. This sequence originates from a female donor with early-stage non-small cell lung cancer.

The CDR3 loop reads CASRPIAGQDNSPLHF. In DNA form, the CDR3 reads TGTGCCAGCAGACCCATCGCGGGACAGGATAATTCACCCCTCCACTTT. V gene TRBV28 combines with J gene TRBJ1-6; the match to TRBD1 covers 8 bases. The CDR3 runs 16 residues. Germline V gene lookup returns CDR1 MDHEN and CDR2 SYDVKM. Trimming at V came to 6 bases and at J to 5 bases, leaving 9 bases not matched to a gene. The full variable domain, in which reference TRBV28 and TRBJ1-6 provide the parts outside the CDR3, is DVKVTQSSRYLVKRTGEKVFLECVQDMDHENMFWYRQDPGLGLRLIYFSYDVKMKEKGDIPEGYSVSREKKERFSLILESASTNQTSMYLCASRPIAGQDNSPLHFGNGTRLTVT.